The entry that follows covers one T cell receptor (beta chain) sequence. No cognate antigen has been identified for it. No much larger clone exists at a distance of one base, and base qualities are not known. This sample is drawn from a study of post-analysis software for immune sequencing data (dated by TCRdb to between 2015 and 2016). Broadly, across the study: Disease courses on record covered relapsing-remitting, secondary progressive and progressive-relapsing multiple sclerosis, though some patients had no subtype annotation. The multiple sclerosis patient repertoires were compared with about a dozen previously published healthy control repertoires from donors aged about 6 to 28 years. A subset of samples was prepared in parallel using single-end sample barcoding, then pooled and co-amplified after Illumina adapter ligation.

The library relied on PCR. The sequencer was an Illumina HiSeq 2500. Unique molecular identifiers were incorporated into TCR beta cDNA libraries to reduce PCR and sequencing biases. Per 1 to 10 million input T cells, some 500,000 cDNA molecules were obtained, such that each molecule approximated one T cell. The patient libraries were prepared and sequenced with the same protocol used for the earlier healthy control dataset. Within a given batch, samples were prepared together, multiplexed and sequenced on the same HiSeq lane. Turning to the authors' computational methods: Raw barcoded reads were processed with MIGEC, discarding single-read molecular identifier groups before consensus assembly and CDR3 extraction. Clonotype tables were post-analysed with VDJtools, and diversity was normalized by down-sampling all datasets to the smallest sample size. In repertoire overlap clustering, CDR3 amino acid sequences, but not nucleotide sequences, were matched to correct batch-related cross-sample contamination. TCRdb's own reprocessing of the public reads used fastp at Q25 and MiXCR and kept productive beta chains. Records with the same CDR3 protein are collapsed into one entry carrying the most frequent genes and DNA. These V and J calls derive from TCRdb rather than the authors' analysis. The table for this sample lists 740,000 or so distinct CDR3 sequences; under 70% of them were counted only once. The ten largest clones take up about 4.8% of the sample.

To demonstrate the VDJtools post-analysis software, the study profiled TCR beta repertoires from the peripheral blood of some 13 young patients with multiple sclerosis. Multiple sclerosis patients were children and adolescents aged about 6 to 15 years. What the research found in general, with its limitations: Direct clustering with F measure showed strong co-clustering of samples prepared in the same batch, prompting a batch-effect correction. Compared with controls, multiple sclerosis patients had significantly lower normalized Chao1 diversity, a finding suggesting substantial peripheral T-cell clonal expansion. The control group was slightly older than the multiple sclerosis patient group.

This clonotype was obtained from a girl aged 10 to 17 with multiple sclerosis. The sequenced sample was blood.

The DNA reads as follows: TGTGCCAGCGACACCTACGAGCAGTACTTC. It translates to CASDTYEQYF. This receptor chain uses TRBV6-1 and TRBJ2-7, with the D gene call left open. V is cut by 8 bases and J by 2 bases, and the space between the germline ends is 4 bases. The CDR3 measures 10 amino acids from cysteine to phenylalanine. The kept DNA is CDR3 alone, 30 bases in frame from the first base. CDR1 and CDR2 are drawn from the germline V gene: MNHNS, SASEGT.